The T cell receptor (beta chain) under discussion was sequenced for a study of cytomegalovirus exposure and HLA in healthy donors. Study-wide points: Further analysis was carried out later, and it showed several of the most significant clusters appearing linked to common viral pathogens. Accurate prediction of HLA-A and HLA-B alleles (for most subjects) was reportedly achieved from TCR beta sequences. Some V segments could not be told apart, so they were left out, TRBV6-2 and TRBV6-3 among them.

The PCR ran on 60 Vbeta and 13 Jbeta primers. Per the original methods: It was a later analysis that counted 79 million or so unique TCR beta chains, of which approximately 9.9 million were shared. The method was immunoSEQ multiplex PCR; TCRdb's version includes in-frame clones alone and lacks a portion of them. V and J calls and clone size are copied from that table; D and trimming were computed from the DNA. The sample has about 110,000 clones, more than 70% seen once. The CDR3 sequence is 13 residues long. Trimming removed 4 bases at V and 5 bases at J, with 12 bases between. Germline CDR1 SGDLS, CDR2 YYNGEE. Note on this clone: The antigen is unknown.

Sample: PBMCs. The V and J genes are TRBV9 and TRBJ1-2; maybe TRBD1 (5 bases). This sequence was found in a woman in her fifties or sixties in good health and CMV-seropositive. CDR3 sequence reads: CASSRQGGYGYTF. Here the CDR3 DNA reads TGTGCCAGCAGCCGCCAGGGTGGGTATGGCTACACCTTC.